The rows below give T cell receptor beta chains drawn from one sample of a study of cytomegalovirus exposure and HLA in healthy donors. Clones were sequenced by immunoSEQ multiplex PCR, and TCRdb holds only the in-frame ones, with some missing. The repertoire holds roughly 300,000 clones, with around 86% as singletons. Sequenced: PBMCs. These receptors were collected from a woman younger than 30 in good health and CMV-seronegative. CDR3s include the opening cysteine and the closing phenylalanine or tryptophan. The order of the fields is V gene, D gene, clone size, J gene, CDR3 protein, CDR3 DNA. The D gene is left open where the match is weak. The size field is filled for only some rows; it gives once, few, many or a size class.

>TRBV27|.|few|TRBJ1-2
CASASRGLSYGYTF
TGTGCCAGCGCCTCGCGGGGGTTGAGCTATGGCTACACCTTC
>TRBV29-1|TRBD1|.|TRBJ1-1
CSEDRAERTEAFF
TGCAGCGAGGACAGGGCCGAGAGGACTGAAGCTTTCTTT
>TRBV27|TRBD2|.|TRBJ2-5
CAIGLVQETQYF
TGTGCCATCGGACTAGTGCAAGAGACCCAGTACTTC
>TRBV4-2|TRBD2|.|TRBJ2-1
CASSREAAGGDNEQFF
TGTGCCAGCAGCCGGGAGGCAGCGGGAGGGGACAATGAGCAGTTCTTC
>TRBV5-1|.|.|TRBJ2-4
CASSLWERKNIQYF
TGCGCCAGCAGCTTGTGGGAGCGCAAAAACATTCAGTACTTC
>TRBV5-1|TRBD2|.|TRBJ2-1
CASSASSGGRDEQFF
TGCGCCAGCAGCGCCTCGAGCGGGGGCCGGGATGAGCAGTTCTTC
>TRBV7-2|.|once|TRBJ2-3
CASSAVAASTDTQYF
TGTGCCAGCAGCGCTGTAGCGGCTAGCACAGATACGCAGTATTTT
>TRBV6-1|.|.|TRBJ2-7
CASSERLFEQYF
TGTGCCAGCAGTGAAAGACTTTTCGAGCAGTACTTC
>TRBV10-3|TRBD1|once|TRBJ1-1
CAIAEGADVANTEAFF
TGTGCCATCGCGGAGGGGGCTGACGTTGCGAACACTGAAGCTTTCTTT
>TRBV9|TRBD2|many|TRBJ2-1
CASSVGGRAHNEQFF
TGTGCCAGCAGCGTAGGCGGGAGGGCTCACAATGAGCAGTTCTTC
>TRBV18|.|.|TRBJ2-7
CASSPLGDEQYF
TGTGCCAGCTCACCACTCGGGGACGAGCAGTACTTC
>TRBV11-3|TRBD2|.|TRBJ2-1
CASSRGLAGANEQFF
TGTGCCAGCAGCCGTGGGCTAGCGGGAGCCAATGAGCAGTTCTTC
>TRBV28|TRBD1|.|TRBJ2-1
CASSLYDRVVDNEQFF
TGTGCCAGCAGCCTTTATGACAGGGTTGTGGACAATGAGCAGTTCTTC
>TRBV7-2|.|.|TRBJ2-7
CASSSQGTYEQYF
TGTGCCAGCAGCTCACAGGGAACGTACGAGCAGTACTTC
>TRBV6-1|TRBD1|.|TRBJ2-5
CASTGQGSVKTQYF
TGTGCCAGCACAGGACAGGGGTCGGTAAAGACCCAGTACTTC
>TRBV7-3|.|.|TRBJ2-2
CASRPTTNTGELFF
TGTGCCAGCAGACCGACAACGAACACCGGGGAGCTGTTTTTT
>TRBV6-5|TRBD1|once|TRBJ1-2
CASSYEGARGYTF
TGTGCCAGCAGTTACGAGGGGGCGCGTGGCTACACCTTC
>TRBV4-1|.|.|TRBJ2-7
CASSQAPLGYEQYF
TGCGCCAGCAGCCAAGCTCCTCTCGGCTACGAGCAGTACTTC
>TRBV5-6|.|.|TRBJ2-7
CASSLVANREYEQYF
TGTGCCAGCAGCTTAGTTGCAAACAGGGAATACGAGCAGTACTTC
>TRBV6-5|TRBD2|.|TRBJ2-7
CASSYSKRGSYEQYF
TGTGCCAGCAGTTACTCGAAGCGGGGCTCCTACGAGCAGTACTTC
>TRBV27|TRBD1|.|TRBJ1-5
CASSLRSGTGVGNQPQHF
TGTGCCAGCAGTTTACGATCCGGGACAGGGGTTGGTAATCAGCCCCAGCATTTT
>TRBV6-5|TRBD1|once|TRBJ1-2
CASSYIDRGYGYTF
TGTGCCAGCAGTTACATCGACAGGGGCTATGGCTACACCTTC
>TRBV18|.|.|TRBJ1-1
CASSPMNTEAFF
TGTGCCAGCTCTCCCATGAACACTGAAGCTTTCTTT